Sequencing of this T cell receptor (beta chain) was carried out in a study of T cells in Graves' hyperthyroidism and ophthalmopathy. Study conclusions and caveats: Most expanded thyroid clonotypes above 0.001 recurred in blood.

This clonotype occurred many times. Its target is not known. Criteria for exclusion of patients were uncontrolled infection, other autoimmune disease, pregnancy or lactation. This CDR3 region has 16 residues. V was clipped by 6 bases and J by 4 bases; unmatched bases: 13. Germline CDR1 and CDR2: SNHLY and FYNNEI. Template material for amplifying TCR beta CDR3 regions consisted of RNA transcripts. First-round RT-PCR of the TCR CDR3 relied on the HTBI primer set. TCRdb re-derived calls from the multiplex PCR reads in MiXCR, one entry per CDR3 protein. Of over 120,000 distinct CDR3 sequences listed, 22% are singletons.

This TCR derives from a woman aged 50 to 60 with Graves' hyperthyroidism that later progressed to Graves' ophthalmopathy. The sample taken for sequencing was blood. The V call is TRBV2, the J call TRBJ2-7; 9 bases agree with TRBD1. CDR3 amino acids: CASRGTGTLLPYEQYF. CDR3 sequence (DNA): TGTGCCAGCAGGGGGACAGGGACCCTTCTCCCTTACGAGCAGTACTTC.